Described below is a single T cell receptor (beta chain) sequence and its context. What this receptor recognizes is not known. No quality values exist for individual bases; no much larger clone is one base distant. This entry belongs to a study of T cell responses to AZD1222 COVID-19 vaccine (dated by TCRdb to about 2021). Notes on the research overall: A total of more than 230 trial participants underwent TCR sequencing, of whom roughly 210 received two doses of AZD1222 and some 26 received two doses of the MenACWY control vaccine. Enrollment into the trials was organized by age into subgroups of 18-55, 56-69 and 70-plus years, and those subgroups contained approximately 160, 26 and 62 TCR-sequenced participants, respectively.

Including the terminal cysteine and phenylalanine, the CDR3 comprises 14 residues. The read is trimmed to its CDR3 DNA, 42 bases read in frame from base 1. What the authors observed across the whole study: The whole spike protein was spanned by vaccine-associated CD4 TCRs, and dominant responses were seen in regions 160-218 and 743-854. After two AZD1222 doses, both the breadth and the depth of spike-specific TCRs were significantly higher than at day 0 and than in MenACWY recipients. Participants were mostly white British, with more females than males. The authors suggested clonal diversity may have been underestimated. Because no samples from the day 14 peak response were available, repertoires could be characterized only after the peak T cell response. Reportedly, close to half of the unique spike-specific TCRs recognized epitopes lying outside the regions that are mutated in the B.1.351 and B.1.1.7 variants. Conclusions about previously exposed vaccinees are limited because only six or seven AZD1222 recipients were SARS-CoV-2 seropositive at baseline. The 56-69-year group was small, and its depth increase did not reach significance, likely because of low power.

The CDR3 regions of human TCRbeta chains were analyzed by immunosequencing. Turning to the authors' computational methods: Repertoire TCRs were checked for matches against a reference library of SARS-CoV-2-specific TCRs that had been generated using the MIRA antigen-specificity platform. Breadth meant the fraction of unique TCRs that were SARS-CoV-2-associated, whereas depth meant the fraction of total T cells that were SARS-CoV-2-associated. Each spike-specific TCR was assigned to its reactive spike region and to a CD4 or CD8 class using the MIRA data. Log10-transformed breadth and depth values were compared by one-way ANOVA with Sidak's multiple comparisons tests. This is the immuneACCESS table as TCRdb keeps it, with only in-frame sequences that have V and J called. A part of the clones is gone; compared with another copy, unresolved V genes explain less than half, and the rest is unexplained. V, J and clone size reflect that table, while D and trimming were determined from the DNA. The table for this sample lists 140,000 or so clones; about 86% of them were counted only once. The ten largest clones add up to 5.1% of the sample.

What the time point label conveys for this sample: about 28 days (+/-7) after the second vaccine dose. AZD1222 recipients whose second dose came at about 4 weeks and those whose second dose came at about 12 weeks were combined into one group, since spike-specific TCR depth and breadth did not differ between the two schedules. Vaccinee samples came from UK trials COV001 and COV002, including a single-blind randomized controlled phase 2/3 trial of AZD1222 (ChAdOx1 nCoV-19) in healthy adults. For TCRbeta chain sequencing, PBMC samples from trial participants were taken at day 0 and at day 28 after the second dose.

The chain links TRBV21-1 with TRBJ2-2; TRBD2 is the table's D call and was not checked against the DNA. TRBV21-1 is recorded as a pseudogene. The receptor was derived from an adult who received the AZD1222 COVID-19 vaccine. The sequencing here drew on peripheral blood, taken 28 days after the second AZD1222 dose. The nucleotides read TGTGCCAGCAGCCCAAGGTGGGAGACCGGGGAGCTGTTTTTT. Its amino acids are CASSPRWETGELFF.